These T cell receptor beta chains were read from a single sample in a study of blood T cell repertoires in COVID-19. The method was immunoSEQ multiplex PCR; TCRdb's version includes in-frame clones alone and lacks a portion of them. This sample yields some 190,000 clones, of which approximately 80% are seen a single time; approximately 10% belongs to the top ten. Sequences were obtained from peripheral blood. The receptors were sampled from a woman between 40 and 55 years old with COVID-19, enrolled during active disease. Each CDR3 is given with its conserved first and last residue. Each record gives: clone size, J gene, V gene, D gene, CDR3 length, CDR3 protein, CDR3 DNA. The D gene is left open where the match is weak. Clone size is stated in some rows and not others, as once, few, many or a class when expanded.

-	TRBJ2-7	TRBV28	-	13	CASSDSPTYEQYF	TGTGCCAGCAGCGACAGCCCTACCTACGAGCAGTACTTC
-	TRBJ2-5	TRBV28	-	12	CASSTTQETQYF	TGTGCCAGCAGTACCACTCAAGAGACCCAGTACTTC
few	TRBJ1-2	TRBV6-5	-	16	CASSYSRRGTVDGYTF	TGTGCCAGCAGTTACTCGAGGAGGGGCACGGTTGATGGCTACACCTTC
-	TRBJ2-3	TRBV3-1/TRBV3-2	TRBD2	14	CASGKRGATDTQYF	TGTGCCAGCGGGAAGCGGGGGGCCACAGATACGCAGTATTTT
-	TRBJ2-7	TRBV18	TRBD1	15	CASSSTTGGSYEQYF	TGTGCCAGCTCATCAACGACAGGGGGGTCCTACGAGCAGTACTTC
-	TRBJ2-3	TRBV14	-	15	CASSQVFGSTDTQYF	TGTGCCAGCAGCCAAGTATTCGGGAGCACAGATACGCAGTATTTT
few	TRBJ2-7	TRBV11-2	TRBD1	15	CASSLWDRDSYEQYF	TGTGCCAGCAGCTTATGGGACAGAGACTCCTACGAGCAGTACTTC
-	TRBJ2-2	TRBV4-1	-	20	CASSQEHWGRGSANTGELFF	TGCGCCAGCAGCCAAGAACACTGGGGGCGGGGGTCCGCGAACACCGGGGAGCTGTTTTTT
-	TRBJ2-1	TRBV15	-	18	CATSREPAARSGYNEQFF	TGTGCCACCAGCAGAGAGCCGGCGGCTAGGTCGGGTTACAATGAGCAGTTCTTC
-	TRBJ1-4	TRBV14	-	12	CASSHSPEKLFF	TGTGCCAGCAGCCACTCCCCCGAAAAACTGTTTTTT
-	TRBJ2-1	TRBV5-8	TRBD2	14	CASSFLAGAVEQFF	TGTGCCAGCAGCTTTCTAGCGGGGGCCGTTGAGCAGTTCTTC
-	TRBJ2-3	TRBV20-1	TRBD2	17	CSASGPPGLAITDTQYF	TGCAGTGCTAGTGGCCCGCCGGGACTAGCGATCACAGATACGCAGTATTTT
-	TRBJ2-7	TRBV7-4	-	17	CASSRTPGELCSYEQYF	TGTGCCAGCAGCCGGACTCCAGGGGAACTTTGTTCCTACGAGCAGTACTTC
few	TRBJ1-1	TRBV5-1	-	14	CASSSDSSNTEAFF	TGCGCCAGCAGCTCTGACAGTTCGAACACTGAAGCTTTCTTT
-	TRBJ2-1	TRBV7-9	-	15	CASSLVARSNNEQFF	TGTGCCAGCAGCTTAGTAGCGAGGTCAAACAATGAGCAGTTCTTC
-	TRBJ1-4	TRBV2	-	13	CASRRAPNEKLFF	TGTGCCAGCAGGCGGGCGCCTAATGAAAAACTGTTTTTT
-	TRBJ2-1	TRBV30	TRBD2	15	CAWSLLSGWGNEQFF	TGTGCCTGGAGTCTCCTTAGCGGGTGGGGGAATGAGCAGTTCTTC
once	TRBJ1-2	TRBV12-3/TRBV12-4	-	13	CASSMTETYGYTF	TGTGCCAGCAGTATGACAGAGACCTATGGCTACACCTTC
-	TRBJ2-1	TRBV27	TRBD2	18	CASSLEGPFGGSRNEQFF	TGTGCCAGCAGTTTAGAAGGGCCTTTTGGCGGGAGTAGGAATGAGCAGTTCTTC
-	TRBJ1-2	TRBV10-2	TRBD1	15	CASSGTGPWNYGYTF	TGCGCCAGCAGCGGGACAGGCCCCTGGAACTATGGCTACACCTTC
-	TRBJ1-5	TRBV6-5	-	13	CASRRQSNQPQHF	TGTGCCAGCAGACGACAGAGCAATCAGCCCCAGCATTTT
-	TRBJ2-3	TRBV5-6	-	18	CASSLLLAGDPSTDTQYF	TGTGCCAGCAGCTTGTTGCTAGCAGGGGACCCTAGCACAGATACGCAGTATTTT
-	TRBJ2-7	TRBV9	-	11	CASSDTYEQYF	TGTGCCAGCAGCGATACCTACGAGCAGTACTTC
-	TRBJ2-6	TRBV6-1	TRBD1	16	CASSGTGGSGANVLTF	TGTGCCAGCAGTGGGACAGGGGGCTCTGGGGCCAACGTCCTGACTTTC
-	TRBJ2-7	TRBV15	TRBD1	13	CATSRDRGYEQYF	TGTGCCACCAGCAGGGACAGGGGGTACGAGCAGTACTTC
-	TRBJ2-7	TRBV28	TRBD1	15	CASSSRTGSIAEQYF	TGTGCCAGCAGTTCAAGGACAGGGAGTATCGCCGAGCAGTACTTC
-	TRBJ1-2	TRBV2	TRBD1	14	CASSDPGQGYGYTF	TGTGCCAGCAGCGATCCGGGACAGGGCTATGGCTACACCTTC
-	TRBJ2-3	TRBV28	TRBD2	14	CASTSSGITDTQYF	TGTGCCAGCACATCTAGCGGGATAACAGATACGCAGTATTTT
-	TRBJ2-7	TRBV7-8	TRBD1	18	CASSLVGGTGYLSGEQYF	TGTGCCAGCAGCTTAGTAGGAGGGACAGGGTATCTTTCCGGCGAGCAGTACTTC
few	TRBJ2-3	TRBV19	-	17	CASSIWSEQDETDTQYF	TGTGCCAGTAGTATCTGGTCGGAACAGGATGAGACAGATACGCAGTATTTT
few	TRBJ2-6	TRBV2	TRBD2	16	CASSDSGGAGANVLTF	TGTGCCAGCAGTGACTCGGGGGGGGCCGGGGCCAACGTCCTGACTTTC
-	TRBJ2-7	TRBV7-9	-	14	CASSLVEVGYEQYF	TGTGCCAGCAGCTTAGTCGAGGTTGGCTACGAGCAGTACTTC
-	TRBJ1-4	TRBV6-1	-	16	CASSGPVWQDNEKLFF	TGTGCCAGCAGTGGGCCAGTTTGGCAGGATAATGAAAAACTGTTTTTT
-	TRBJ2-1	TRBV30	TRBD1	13	CAWSVQGTNEQFF	TGTGCCTGGAGTGTACAGGGGACCAATGAGCAGTTCTTC
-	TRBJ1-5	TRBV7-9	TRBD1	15	CASSAAGTGAQPQHF	TGTGCCAGCAGCGCCGCCGGGACAGGGGCGCAGCCCCAGCATTTT
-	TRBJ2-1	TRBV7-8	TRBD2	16	CASSPRRGEGRGEQFF	TGTGCCAGCAGCCCACGCCGGGGGGAGGGCCGTGGTGAGCAGTTCTTC
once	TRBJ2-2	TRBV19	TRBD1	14	CATHPTGPPGELFF	TGTGCCACCCACCCGACAGGGCCCCCCGGGGAGCTGTTTTTT
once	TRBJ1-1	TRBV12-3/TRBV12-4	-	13	CASSFDDFTEAFF	TGTGCCAGCAGTTTCGATGACTTCACTGAAGCTTTCTTT
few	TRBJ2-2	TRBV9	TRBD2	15	CASSETRLASGELFF	TGTGCCAGCAGCGAAACCCGACTAGCCTCCGGGGAGCTGTTTTTT
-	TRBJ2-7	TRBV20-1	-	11	CSVSGNYEQYF	TGCAGTGTTTCCGGGAACTACGAGCAGTACTTC
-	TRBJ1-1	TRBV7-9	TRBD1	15	CASSNPQGKKNEAFF	TGTGCCAGCAGCAATCCACAGGGGAAAAAAAATGAAGCTTTCTTT
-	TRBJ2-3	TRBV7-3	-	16	CASSPLASHRTDTQYF	TGTGCCAGCAGCCCACTAGCCTCCCACCGCACAGATACGCAGTATTTT
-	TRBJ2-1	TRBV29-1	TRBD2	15	CSTTGTSGIDNEQFF	TGCAGCACGACCGGGACTAGCGGGATTGACAATGAGCAGTTCTTC
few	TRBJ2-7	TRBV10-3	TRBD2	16	CAISESLAGGSYEQYF	TGTGCCATCAGTGAGTCTCTAGCGGGAGGATCCTACGAGCAGTACTTC
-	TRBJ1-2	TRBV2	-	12	CASGTYNYGYTF	TGTGCCAGCGGGACATATAACTATGGCTACACCTTC